The source of this T cell receptor beta chain is a study of shared clonotypes between healthy human individuals. Whole-study results and caveats: Represented diversity, genetic and exposure-history alike, was limited by few donors.

V lost 4 bases and J 5 bases, leaving 15 bases between the germline ends. Germline V CDR1 and CDR2: LGHNA, YNFKEQ. This CDR3 has 15 amino acids. Worth noting for this clone: As yet, its antigen is unknown.

Only in-frame clones appear in the TCRdb table, and some are missing; sequencing was by immunoSEQ multiplex PCR. The data hold about 490,000 clones, with approximately 78% observed a single time. This receptor was obtained from a woman aged 40 to 50 in good health. Some clones in this sample may be carry-over from other donors' samples. Material: PBMCs. This chain uses TRBV4-2 with TRBJ1-5; weak D call: TRBD1 (5 bases). The CDR3 spells CASSRDLTGDQPQHF. The CDR3 nucleotides are TGTGCCAGCAGCCGGGACCTTACTGGGGATCAGCCCCAGCATTTT.